These 14 T cell receptor beta chains were sequenced from one sample in a study of human T cells and chemical hapten exposure. Time point given: pre-sensitization, week 0. Treatment noted: therapeutic diphenylcyclopropenone sensitization with weekly scalp DPC. Using its own MiXCR run on the RACE reads, TCRdb lists one record per CDR3 protein. There are some 74,000 distinct CDR3 sequences in the sample; roughly 15% occur only once, and 3.5% to 6% lies in the top ten. The source material was whole blood, sampled in connection with sensitization to the hapten diphenylcyclopropenone (DPC). The receptor source for this set is a woman in her forties or fifties with alopecia areata. Some clones in this sample may be carry-over from other donors' samples.

The table lists this clonotype with a few counts. This sequence joins TRBV20-1 and TRBJ2-1; D is unresolved. V lost 6 bases and J 8 bases, leaving 14 bases between the germline ends. This CDR3 spans 12 amino acids. The V gene's germline CDR1 is DFQATT and CDR2 SNEGSKA (reference sequence). In nucleotides, the CDR3 is TGCAGTGCCGAGCTAGTTTCCCATGAGCAGTTCTTC. Translation gives CSAELVSHEQFF.

Ten or more counts support this clonotype. The V call is TRBV18, the J call TRBJ1-1, with D tentatively TRBD1 (5 bases). The CDR3 is 14 residues long. From germline, CDR1 is KGHSH and CDR2 LQKENI. Trimming removed 1 base at V and 1 base at J, with 7 bases between. CDR3: CASSPQGRNTEAFF. CDR3 coding DNA: TGTGCCAGCTCACCACAGGGGCGGAACACTGAAGCTTTCTTT.

This clonotype was observed at least ten times. The chain links TRBV28 to TRBJ2-1; maybe TRBD2 (6 bases). V was clipped by 8 bases and J by 0 bases, with 17 bases between them. Germline V gene sequence: CDR1 MDHEN, CDR2 SYDVKM. The CDR3 covers 16 residues. As DNA, the CDR3 is TGTGCCAGCGTTCCCTCTATAGCGGTCTCCTACAATGAGCAGTTCTTC. Amino acid sequence: CASVPSIAVSYNEQFF. Filled out from reference TRBV28 and TRBJ2-1, the complete variable domain reads DVKVTQSSRYLVKRTGEKVFLECVQDMDHENMFWYRQDPGLGLRLIYFSYDVKMKEKGDIPEGYSVSREKKERFSLILESASTNQTSMYLCASVPSIAVSYNEQFFGPGTRLTVL.

The CDR3 sequence: CAWRGTGQPTNYGYTF. The CDR3 nucleotides are TGTGCCTGGAGAGGTACGGGACAGCCAACTAACTATGGCTACACCTTC. The chain carries TRBV30 and TRBJ1-2; 7 nucleotides match TRBD1. The CDR3 spans 16 residues. Losses at the gene ends were 3 bases for V and 0 bases for J; bases not matched to a gene: 10. Germline V lookup: CDR1 GTSNPN, CDR2 SVGIG (reference sequence). Full variable domain (remainder filled in from reference TRBV30 and TRBJ1-2): SQTIHQWPATLVQPVGSPLSLECTVEGTSNPNLYWYRQAAGRGLQLLFYSVGIGQISSEVPQNLSASRPQDRQFILSSKKLLLSDSGFYLCAWRGTGQPTNYGYTFGSGTRLTVV.

V and J are TRBV29-1 and TRBJ2-3; 7 bases align to TRBD1. The germline V gene encodes CDR1 SQVTM and CDR2 ANQGSEA. V lost 7 bases to trimming and J lost 1 base; unmatched junction nucleotides: 11. The CDR3 runs to 15 residues. The CDR3 loop is CSASLRGRGTDTQYF. The CDR3, as DNA: TGCAGCGCGAGCCTTAGGGGGCGGGGCACAGATACGCAGTATTTT.

The chain combines TRBV20-1 with TRBJ2-7; possibly TRBD1 for D (6 bases). The V and J ends lost 4 bases and 0 bases respectively, with 13 bases between them. Germline loops: CDR1 DFQATT, CDR2 SNEGSKA (reference sequence). The CDR3 has 14 amino acids. CDR3 bases: TGCAGTGCTAAACGACAGGAAAGCTCCTACGAGCAGTACTTC. Protein: CSAKRQESSYEQYF.

This clonotype was counted a few times. The gene calls are TRBV6-5 and TRBJ2-7; possible D gene TRBD1, 6 bases. The CDR3 covers 15 residues. Between the trimmed V and J ends, which lost 2 bases and 2 bases, there was a span of 13 bases. CDR1 is MNHEY and CDR2 is SVGAGI in the germline V gene. CDR3 amino acids: CASSYLQGKAYEQYF. For the CDR3, the DNA is TGTGCCAGCAGTTACCTCCAGGGGAAAGCCTACGAGCAGTACTTC.

The chain carries TRBV7-8 and TRBJ2-2; D remains unclear. V lost 6 bases and J 4 bases, leaving 6 bases between the germline ends. Germline V lookup: CDR1 SGHVS, CDR2 FQNEAQ. The CDR3 runs to 12 residues. The CDR3 bases are TGTGCCAGCAGAATGGGCACCGGGGAGCTGTTTTTT. As protein: CASRMGTGELFF.

The chain is built from TRBV6-5 and TRBJ1-3, with D possibly TRBD1 on 6 matching bases. The V gene's germline CDR1 is MNHEY and CDR2 SVGAGI. The ends were cut back, 5 bases at V and 2 bases at J, with 13 bases in the middle. The CDR3 is made up of 15 amino acids. CDR3 amino acids: CASSKQGLAGNTIYF. The CDR3 DNA is TGTGCCAGCAGTAAACAGGGTCTTGCTGGAAACACCATATATTTT.

This clonotype was seen a few times. This rearrangement joins TRBV7-8 to TRBJ2-5; TRBD1 aligns across 8 bases. There are 14 residues in the CDR3. V shed 5 bases and J 5 bases; nucleotides not matched to a gene: 7. From germline, CDR1 is SGHVS and CDR2 FQNEAQ. In nucleotides, the CDR3 is TGTGCCAGCAGCCGGACAGGGCTGGGGGAGACCCAGTACTTC. It is translated as CASSRTGLGETQYF.

The chain carries TRBV18 and TRBJ2-3; either TRBD1 or TRBD2 may fit D (5 bases each). V was pared by 8 bases and J by 6 bases, with 15 bases between. The CDR3 has 13 amino acids. Germline V gene sequence: CDR1 KGHSH, CDR2 LQKENI. The CDR3 protein is CASLFGTTDTQYF. CDR3 in DNA: TGTGCCAGCCTTTTTGGGACGACGGATACGCAGTATTTT.

This clonotype was counted only a few times. The chain is built from TRBV7-6 and TRBJ1-3; no clear D gene. Germline V gene lookup returns CDR1 SGHVS and CDR2 FNYEAQ. CDR3 length: 16 amino acids. V dropped 1 base and J dropped 2 bases, with 12 bases sitting between them. The CDR3: CASSLGRHKAGNTIYF. CDR3 bases: TGTGCCAGCAGCTTAGGAAGACACAAAGCTGGAAACACCATATATTTT.

This chain joins TRBV6-5 and TRBJ2-1, with unresolved D. The CDR3 is 18 amino acids. Looked up from germline, CDR1 is MNHEY and CDR2 is SVGAGI. Between the trimmed V and J ends, which lost 2 bases and 0 bases, there was a span of 17 bases. The CDR3 reads CASSYGSGQSFSYNEQFF. In nucleotides, the CDR3 is TGTGCCAGCAGTTACGGATCTGGGCAGTCGTTCTCCTACAATGAGCAGTTCTTC.

This clonotype was observed at least ten times. This chain links TRBV7-8 with TRBJ1-1; no clear D gene. CDR1 SGHVS and CDR2 FQNEAQ come from the germline V gene. V was trimmed by 1 base and J by 0 bases, leaving 6 bases between them. This CDR3 has 14 amino acids. Here the CDR3 reads CASSLDELNTEAFF. CDR3 DNA: TGTGCCAGCAGCTTAGACGAACTGAACACTGAAGCTTTCTTT.